One sample yielded the 21 T cell receptor beta chains listed below, sequenced in a study of T cell responses to AZD1222 COVID-19 vaccine. Sequenced by immunoSEQ multiplex PCR; TCRdb stores in-frame clones only, minus some. Seen here are approximately 130,000 clones, 85% to 90% observed once, and the top ten hold 25% to 30%. The source was peripheral blood, collected on day 0 of AZD1222 vaccination. The receptors were gathered from an adult in good health.

This chain joins TRBV7-8 and TRBJ1-6; D not certain. CDR1 SGHVS and CDR2 FQNEAQ come from the germline V gene. The CDR3 totals 14 residues. Deletions cut 7 bases from V and 10 bases from J, with 17 bases between. CDR3 nucleotides: TGTGCCAGCAAAGTGGGAGGCGATGGCTCACCCCTCCACTTT. This sequence encodes CASKVGGDGSPLHF.

The chain carries TRBV7-3 and TRBJ2-3, with D possibly matching TRBD2 (7 bases). The germline V and J ends were trimmed by 2 bases and 5 bases, with 11 bases remaining between them. Germline loops: CDR1 SGHTA, CDR2 FQGTGA. CDR3 size: 14 residues. CDR3: CASSLGGAGDTQYF. Written as DNA, the CDR3 is TGTGCCAGCAGCTTAGGGGGGGCCGGAGATACGCAGTATTTT.

The chain uses TRBV7-9 and TRBJ2-1, with TRBD2 matching over 14 bases. Germline trimming cut 3 bases from V and 9 bases from J; bases unmatched to any gene: 16. The CDR3 contains 19 residues. Germline V gene lookup returns CDR1 SEHNR and CDR2 FQNEAQ (reference sequence). DNA for the CDR3: TGTGCCAGCAGCTTCTCACCCGGGACTAGCGGGAGATGGGCGGGTGAGCAGTTCTTC. This sequence encodes CASSFSPGTSGRWAGEQFF.

The chain has TRBV29-1 and TRBJ1-2; no definite D call. The CDR3 sequence is 12 residues long. Germline-derived CDR1 and CDR2 are SQVTM and ANQGSEA. With 7 bases removed from V and 3 bases from J, the gap between germline ends came to 12 bases. This CDR3 is CSAGEIDYGYTF. The CDR3 DNA follows: TGCAGCGCCGGAGAGATTGACTATGGCTACACCTTC.

The chain joins TRBV3-1 (or the pseudogene TRBV3-2) to TRBJ2-5, with D perhaps TRBD2 (6 bases). The CDR3 totals 14 residues. V gave up 5 bases and J gave up 2 bases, with 12 bases separating them. Per the germline V gene, CDR1 is LGHDT and CDR2 is YNNKEL (reference sequence). The CDR3, as DNA: TGTGCCAGCAGCGGACTGGGGGGACAAGAGACCCAGTACTTC. This translates into CASSGLGGQETQYF.

The CDR3 loop is CASSNLGLAGGPDTDTQYF. The CDR3 region has the DNA TGTGCCAGCAGCAACTTGGGACTAGCGGGGGGGCCTGACACAGATACGCAGTATTTT. V gene TRBV13 combines with J gene TRBJ2-3; 16 nucleotides match TRBD2. V trimming: 5 bases; J trimming: 2 bases; junction bases outside the gene matches: 10. This CDR3 region has 19 residues. Germline V gives CDR1 PRHDT, CDR2 FYEKMQ (reference sequence).

This chain joins TRBV9 and TRBJ2-7; D is possibly TRBD2 (5 bases). CDR1 is SGDLS, CDR2 YYNGEE, per germline. CDR3 length: 14 residues. Trimming took 2 bases from V and 3 from J, leaving 12 bases between them. The CDR3 sequence is CASSVDSSIYEQYF. The CDR3 region has the DNA TGTGCCAGCAGCGTGGACTCCAGTATCTACGAGCAGTACTTC.

The chain uses TRBV29-1 and TRBJ2-7; possible D gene TRBD1, 5 bases. V gave up 3 bases and J gave up 13 bases, with 16 bases separating them. Germline V lookup: CDR1 SQVTM, CDR2 ANQGSEA. This CDR3 spans 11 amino acids. The CDR3 region has the DNA TGCAGCGTTGAGTTGGGCAGGGCAATTTACTTC. Translating it yields CSVELGRAIYF.

This chain links TRBV5-1 with TRBJ2-3; D may be TRBD2 (5 bases). CDR3 length: 15 amino acids. CDR1 and CDR2 (germline): SGHRS, YFSETQ. V was shortened by 4 bases and J by 0 bases, with 12 bases between the two germline ends. CDR3 nucleotide sequence: TGCGCCAGCAGCCACGATGGCGGGAGCACAGATACGCAGTATTTT. Translation: CASSHDGGSTDTQYF. Full variable domain (outside the CDR3, taken from reference TRBV5-1 and TRBJ2-3): KAGVTQTPRYLIKTRGQQVTLSCSPISGHRSVSWYQQTPGQGLQFLFEYFSETQRNKGNFPGRFSGRQFSNSRSEMNVSTLELGDSALYLCASSHDGGSTDTQYFGPGTRLTVL.

This chain connects TRBV19 to TRBJ1-5, with D perhaps TRBD1 (5 bases). Trimming left V 5 bases short and J 6 bases short, with 14 bases between. This CDR3 has 14 residues. Germline lookup yields CDR1 LNHDA and CDR2 SQIVND (reference sequence). The CDR3, as DNA: TGTGCCAGTAGTGGTTCGGGGGGTGGTCAGCCCCAGCATTTT. Its translation: CASSGSGGGQPQHF.

The chain carries TRBV5-6 and TRBJ1-1; D gene unclear. With 3 bases removed from V and 3 bases from J, the gap between germline ends came to 9 bases. Per germline, CDR1 SGHDT and CDR2 YYEEEE. The CDR3 contains 13 residues. CDR3 bases: TGTGCCAGCAGCTCCAACACATACACTGAAGCTTTCTTT. It encodes CASSSNTYTEAFF.

The chain employs TRBV4-2 and TRBJ2-2, with 8 bases matching TRBD2. The ends lost 1 base at V and 8 bases at J; junction bases unmatched: 9. Looked up from germline, CDR1 is LGHNA and CDR2 is YNFKEQ. The CDR3 length is 16 residues. CDR3 DNA sequence: TGTGCCAGCAGCCAAGCTCGGGGGGGATCGTATGGGGAGCTGTTTTTT. Translating it yields CASSQARGGSYGELFF.

CDR3 bases: TGTGCTAGTGGTTTGGCACTACACTACGAGCAGTACTTC. Its protein product is CASGLALHYEQYF. The chain uses TRBV12-5 and TRBJ2-7; D remains ambiguous. Trimming shortened V by 1 base and J by 3 bases, and 7 bases separated the two germline ends. CDR1 and CDR2 from the germline V gene are LGHNT and FRNRAP. The CDR3 runs 13 residues.

The V gene is TRBV5-6, the J gene TRBJ2-1, with 11 positions matching TRBD1. Germline V gene data show CDR1 as SGHDT and CDR2 as YYEEEE. The CDR3 has 16 amino acids. Trimming cost V 3 bases and J 9 bases; bases outside gene matches: 11. The CDR3 reads CASSWGIGQGAGEQFF. The CDR3 DNA follows: TGTGCCAGCAGCTGGGGCATAGGACAGGGGGCAGGTGAGCAGTTCTTC.

The chain carries TRBV5-1 and TRBJ2-2, with TRBD2 identical over 7 bases. Germline CDR1 reads SGHRS; CDR2 reads YFSETQ. This CDR3 is 15 amino acids long. Losses at the gene ends were 1 base for V and 5 bases for J; bases not matched to a gene: 5. As DNA, the CDR3 is TGCGCCAGCAGCTTGAGGGCTAGCGGTACCGGGGAGCTGTTTTTT. Its protein product is CASSLRASGTGELFF. The full variable domain, rest sourced from reference TRBV5-1 and TRBJ2-2, is KAGVTQTPRYLIKTRGQQVTLSCSPISGHRSVSWYQQTPGQGLQFLFEYFSETQRNKGNFPGRFSGRQFSNSRSEMNVSTLELGDSALYLCASSLRASGTGELFFGEGSRLTVL.

The chain uses TRBV7-9 and TRBJ1-1; D remains ambiguous. CDR1 and CDR2 (germline): SEHNR, FQNEAQ (reference sequence). The CDR3 extends over 11 amino acids. Trimming removed 2 bases from V and 8 bases from J, with 6 bases in between. CDR3 region: CASSLMGEAFF. CDR3 nucleotide sequence: TGTGCCAGCAGCTTAATGGGGGAAGCTTTCTTT.

CDR3 bases: TGTGCCAGCAGTTCTCAAGGGGGGGGTGAAAAACTGTTTTTT. Translation gives CASSSQGGGEKLFF. The chain has TRBV28 and TRBJ1-4; D is possibly TRBD1 (6 bases). The CDR3 runs to 14 residues. CDR1 and CDR2 from the germline V gene are MDHEN and SYDVKM. Trimming took 4 bases from V and 7 from J, leaving 13 bases between them.

The chain recombines TRBV30 with TRBJ2-6; a possible D gene is TRBD1 (6 bases). Germline loops: CDR1 GTSNPN, CDR2 SVGIG (reference sequence). V was cut by 2 bases and J by 1 base, with 18 bases left in between. The CDR3 is 18 residues long. CDR3 residues: CAWSTTLFGQSGANVLTF. Written as DNA, the CDR3 is TGTGCCTGGAGTACTACCCTCTTCGGACAGTCTGGGGCCAACGTCCTGACTTTC.

The rearrangement joins TRBV19 to TRBJ1-2; 11 bases fit TRBD1. This CDR3 contains 17 residues. Germline V CDR1 and CDR2: LNHDA, SQIVND (reference sequence). Losses at the gene ends were 8 bases for V and 0 bases for J; bases not matched to a gene: 11. This CDR3 reads CASLAGTGGLANYGYTF. The CDR3 DNA is TGTGCCAGTTTGGCGGGGACAGGGGGTCTGGCTAACTATGGCTACACCTTC.

This CDR3 reads CASSVTSGTYEQYF. CDR3 bases: TGTGCCAGCAGCGTGACTAGCGGGACTTACGAGCAGTACTTC. This chain uses TRBV7-2 with TRBJ2-7; TRBD2 matches 11 bases. Per germline, CDR1 SGHTA and CDR2 FQGNSA. This CDR3 has 14 residues. The V gene end was trimmed by 5 bases and the J gene end by 4 bases; junction bases not matched to a gene: 4.

To note about this clone: At the DNA level, this CDR3 is encoded by other sequences in the same sample as well. The chain links TRBV5-1 to TRBJ2-7, with D perhaps matching TRBD2 (6 bases). The CDR3 consists of 13 residues. Trimming took off 1 base at V and 2 bases at J, with 7 bases between the two ends. Germline loops: CDR1 SGHRS, CDR2 YFSETQ. DNA of the CDR3: TGCGCCAGCAGCTTGACGGGAGCCTACGAGCAGTACTTC. Amino acids: CASSLTGAYEQYF.